The 8 T cell receptor beta chains listed next were all sequenced from one sample in a study of shared clonotypes between healthy human individuals. Repertoires were generated with immunoSEQ multiplex PCR, while TCRdb's copy carries only in-frame clones and drops some. Of roughly 650,000 clones detected, 90% to 97% appear once; the ten largest clones hold roughly 0.12%. Naive CD8 cells lacked CD45RO and underwent positive selection for CCR7, leaving out terminally differentiated effector memory CD45RA+ cells. The sequenced material came from naive CD8+ T cells sorted from blood. These TCRs come from a woman in her 30s in good health.

The chain joins TRBV19 to TRBJ2-1; D remains unclear. Trimming stripped 6 bases from V and 0 bases from J, with 12 bases between. Per germline, CDR1 LNHDA and CDR2 SQIVND (reference sequence). CDR3 length equals 15 residues. The CDR3 region has the DNA TGTGCCAGTAGATCTGGGCTGAGCTCCTACAATGAGCAGTTCTTC. Translation: CASRSGLSSYNEQFF.

The chain is built from TRBV5-6 and TRBJ2-1; TRBD2 matches 13 bases. The germline gives CDR1 SGHDT, CDR2 YYEEEE. V lost 2 bases and J lost 6; bases outside the gene matches: 8. There are 17 residues in the CDR3. DNA of the CDR3: TGTGCCAGCAGCTTTGGACTAGCGGGAGTATTATCCAATGAGCAGTTCTTC. Translated: CASSFGLAGVLSNEQFF.

The chain links TRBV7-9 to TRBJ2-3, with 9 bases aligning to TRBD2. Germline trimming cut 8 bases from V and 2 bases from J; bases unmatched to any gene: 20. Per the germline V gene, CDR1 is SEHNR and CDR2 is FQNEAQ (reference sequence). The CDR3 contains 19 residues. The CDR3 reads CASSPTSGETRGATDTQYF. As DNA, the CDR3 is TGTGCCAGCTCACCGACTAGCGGAGAAACTCGGGGGGCCACAGATACGCAGTATTTT.

CDR3 sequence: CASSSPPQGYSNQPQHF. The CDR3 DNA is TGTGCCAGCAGTTCCCCACCCCAGGGATATAGCAATCAGCCCCAGCATTTT. This rearrangement joins TRBV28 to TRBJ1-5, with a weak D call TRBD1 (5 bases). The length of the CDR3 is 17 residues. Germline CDR1 MDHEN, CDR2 SYDVKM. The ends were cut back, 4 bases at V and 0 bases at J, with 16 bases in the middle. The full variable domain, with the rest looked up from reference TRBV28 and TRBJ1-5, is DVKVTQSSRYLVKRTGEKVFLECVQDMDHENMFWYRQDPGLGLRLIYFSYDVKMKEKGDIPEGYSVSREKKERFSLILESASTNQTSMYLCASSSPPQGYSNQPQHFGDGTRLSIL.

This chain uses TRBV4-1 with TRBJ2-7; 9 bases match TRBD2. CDR1 is MGHRA and CDR2 is YSYEKL in the germline V gene. V lost 0 bases, J lost 6 bases, and 15 bases stayed unmatched. The CDR3 covers 18 residues. CDR3 nucleotide sequence: TGCGCCAGCAGCCAAGATTTTGCGGGAGGGCCCACCGCTACCGAGCAGTACTTC. Translated, it gives CASSQDFAGGPTATEQYF.

The chain links TRBV23-1 to TRBJ2-5; D is uncertain. TRBV23-1 is assigned to the ORF class and has an uncertain function. CDR3 length: 13 residues. Trimming removed 9 bases at V and 5 bases at J, with 16 bases between. The CDR3 here is CARIAPGWETQYF. CDR3 nucleotides: TGCGCCAGGATAGCCCCTGGATGGGAGACCCAGTACTTC.

V and J are TRBV10-1 and TRBJ2-3; 8 positions match TRBD2. With V trimmed by 6 bases and J by 6 bases, 8 bases remained unmatched. This CDR3 is 14 amino acids long. Germline CDR1 WNHNN, CDR2 SYGVQD (reference sequence). The CDR3 region has the DNA TGCGCCAGCAGACCAGCGGGAGAGGGGGATACGCAGTATTTT. This translates into CASRPAGEGDTQYF.

The chain couples TRBV7-2 to TRBJ1-1; D is uncertain. V was clipped by 5 bases and J by 4 bases, with 14 bases between them. CDR1 SGHTA and CDR2 FQGNSA come from the germline V gene. The CDR3 has 14 amino acids. CDR3 in DNA: TGTGCCAGCAGCGCTAGTCCCCTGGGCACTGAAGCTTTCTTT. This sequence encodes CASSASPLGTEAFF.